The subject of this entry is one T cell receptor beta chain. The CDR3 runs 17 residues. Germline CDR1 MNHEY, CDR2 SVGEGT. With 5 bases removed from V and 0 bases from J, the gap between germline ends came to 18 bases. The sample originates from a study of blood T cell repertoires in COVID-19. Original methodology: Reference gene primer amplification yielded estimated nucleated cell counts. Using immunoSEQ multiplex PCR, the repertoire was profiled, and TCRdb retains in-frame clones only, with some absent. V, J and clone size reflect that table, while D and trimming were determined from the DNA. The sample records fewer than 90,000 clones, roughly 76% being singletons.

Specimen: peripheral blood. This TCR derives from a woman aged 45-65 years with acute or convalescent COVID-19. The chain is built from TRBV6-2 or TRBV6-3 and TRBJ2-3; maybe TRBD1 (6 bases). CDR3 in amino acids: CASSALTDRISTDTQYF. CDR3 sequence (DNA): TGTGCCAGCAGTGCCCTAACGGACAGAATAAGCACAGATACGCAGTATTTT.